This T cell receptor (beta chain) was documented in a study of T cell responses to AZD1222 COVID-19 vaccine. Study findings and constraints: Clonal diversity was possibly underestimated; the donors were predominantly white British and more often female.

On this clone: Its antigen is not known.

The analysis combined second doses at about 4 or about 12 weeks. Assay used: immunoSEQ multiplex PCR; TCRdb lists only in-frame clones, some missing. The table has nearly 200,000 clones, 90% to 95% seen once; the top ten hold over 0.95%. This clonotype was sampled from an adult who received the AZD1222 COVID-19 vaccine. The sequencing used peripheral blood, collected 28 days after the second AZD1222 dose.

The CDR3 DNA follows: TGTGCCAGCAGCCTCGGGGGGGGGCCGAACTATGGCTACACCTTC. Protein product: CASSLGGGPNYGYTF. The chain employs TRBV3-1 (or the pseudogene TRBV3-2) and TRBJ1-2; possibly TRBD1 for D (6 bases). Between the trimmed V and J ends, which lost 4 bases and 2 bases, there was a span of 14 bases. The CDR3 length is 15 residues. CDR1 and CDR2 from the germline V gene are LGHDT and YNNKEL (reference sequence).